This T cell receptor (beta chain) was identified during a study of T cell repertoires in cytomegalovirus infection (dated by TCRdb to about 2019). In the study overall: The HLA type of each donor mattered for the analysis, because public TCR beta signatures pointed to carriage of CMV infection along with the matching HLA type.

Sequenced on an Illumina HiSeq 1500. TCRdb handled the public reads itself, with Q25 trimming in fastp and clone calling in MiXCR, and kept productive beta chains. Here each entry gathers all rows of one CDR3 protein and keeps the most common genes and DNA. The sample table records under 800,000 distinct CDR3 sequences; 20% to 30% of these occur just once. Together, the top ten hold roughly 8% of the sample. Overall study results and their limits: Cumulative frequency of public TCR beta family members discriminated carriers of CMV infection plus the relevant HLA type in this cohort and an independent 352-donor cohort. The ex vivo response was dominated by HLA-C-restricted CMV-specific TCR beta clonotypes, which also provided the single most frequent clonotype in two of eight donors.

To note about this clonotype: No cognate antigen has been identified for it. A much larger clone lies a single base off, so this may be a read error.

The source is a human donor in good health (CMV status not recorded). Some clones in this sample may be carry-over from other donors' samples. Source material: CD8+ T cells from PBMCs.

CDR3 protein: CASSLTTGLTTEAFF. The nucleotide sequence reads as follows: TGTGCCAGCAGCTTAACGACAGGCCTTACCACTGAAGCTTTCTTT. The rearrangement combines TRBV7-3 with TRBJ1-1; TRBD1 is a possible D gene, resting on 6 matching bases. The germline V gene provides CDR1 SGHTA and CDR2 FQGTGA. Inclusive of the bounding cysteine and phenylalanine, the CDR3 is 15 residues long. Only the CDR3 part of the read is kept: 45 bases, read in frame from the first base. V is shortened by 0 bases, J by 4 bases, and the region joining them spans 12 bases.